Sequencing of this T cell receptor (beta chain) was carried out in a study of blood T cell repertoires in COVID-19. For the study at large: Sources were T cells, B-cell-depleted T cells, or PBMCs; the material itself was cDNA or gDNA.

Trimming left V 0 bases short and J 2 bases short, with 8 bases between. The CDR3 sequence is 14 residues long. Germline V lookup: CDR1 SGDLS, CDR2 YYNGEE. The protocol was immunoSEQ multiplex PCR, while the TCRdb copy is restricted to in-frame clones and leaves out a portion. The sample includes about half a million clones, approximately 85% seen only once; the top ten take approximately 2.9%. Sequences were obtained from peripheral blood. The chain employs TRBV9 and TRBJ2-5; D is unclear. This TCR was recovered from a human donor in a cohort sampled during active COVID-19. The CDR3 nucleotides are TGTGCCAGCAGCGTAGAAGCGCTACAAGAGACCCAGTACTTC. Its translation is CASSVEALQETQYF.